Reported below is one TCR beta chain. Its antigen is still unknown. The method was immunoSEQ multiplex PCR; TCRdb's version includes in-frame clones alone and lacks a portion of them. The table includes about 1,000 clones, about four fifths detected once. The data were taken from a study of regulatory and conventional T cells in RAG deficiency. Study background: Autoimmunity is frequent in combined immunodeficiency with hypomorphic RAG mutations. Study-wide findings and caveats: Omenn patients showed >85% Treg-Tconv overlap and shorter CDR3 lengths.

Sequenced sample: CD8+ T cells sorted from blood. The sequence was collected from a human donor with RAG deficiency presenting as severe combined immunodeficiency.

The CDR3 region is CASSQGWRLAGDQETQYF. CDR3 sequence (DNA): TGTGCCAGCAGCCAAGGCTGGAGACTAGCGGGAGATCAAGAGACCCAGTACTTC. V and J are TRBV14 and TRBJ2-5; 12 bases fit TRBD2. The CDR3 has 18 amino acids. The germline gives CDR1 SGHDN, CDR2 FVKESK. The trim removed 1 base at V and 2 bases at J, leaving 8 bases unmatched. Together with reference TRBV14 and TRBJ2-5, the CDR3 gives the full variable domain: EAGVTQFPSHSVIEKGQTVTLRCDPISGHDNLYWYRRVMGKEIKFLLHFVKESKQDESGMPNNRFLAERTGGTYSTLKVQPAELEDSGVYFCASSQGWRLAGDQETQYFGPGTRLLVL.